This TCR beta chain was obtained from a study of T-cell memory formation after mild COVID-19 listed by TCRdb under 2021. About the full investigation: TCR sequence clusters from the two donors were largely donor specific. In a couple of donors, T-cell clones that expanded and contracted after mild COVID-19 were tracked by sequencing TCRalpha and TCRbeta repertoires over time. The cohort was made up of two young adult volunteers, one female and one male, who were previously healthy. Broad study findings and their caveats: Contracting CD4+ clones were located mainly in the CM and EM memory subsets, whereas CD8+ clones were found to be enriched in EMRA. Only two mild cases were covered by the study, and larger cohorts that include severe cases with pre-infection samples were considered necessary. Some responding clones were detected in pre-infection memory, suggesting pre-existing cross-reactive memory T cells joined the SARS-CoV-2 response. Clones contracting from day 15 to 85 had balanced CD4/CD8 phenotypes, while a second wave expanding from day 15 to 37 was biased towards CD4+. SARS-CoV-2 specificity was not confirmed for the second-wave clones peaking on day 37.

Ficoll-Paque density gradient centrifugation was used to isolate PBMCs. This clonotype was detected a few times. What this receptor recognizes is not known. No much larger clone is present one base from it, and per-base qualities are unavailable. Sequencing relied on an Illumina NovaSeq 6000. TCRalpha and TCRbeta cDNA libraries were constructed by 5'RACE with constant-segment primers, with sample barcodes and unique molecular identifiers being introduced. Trizol reagent was used to extract RNA from every sample. Library amplification was performed in two PCR steps, and a second sample barcode and Illumina TruSeq adapters were introduced in the second step. Libraries were sequenced on an Illumina NovaSeq with 2 x 150 bp paired-end reads. The authors' pipeline ran thus. Reads were demultiplexed and collapsed into UMI-guided consensus sequences with migec v1.2.7. With mixcr v2.1.11, UMI consensuses were aligned to TRA and TRB V and J templates and assembled into clonotypes. Expanded or contracted clonotypes were those called significant by both edgeR and NoisET, with noise models trained on biological replicates. edgeR calls used a false discovery rate-adjusted p below 0.01 and a log2 fold-change threshold of 1. As an exploratory analysis of dynamics, max-normalized trajectories of the 1000 most abundant clonotypes were examined with PCA combined with hierarchical clustering. Separately sequenced CD4+ and CD8+ repertoires were used to assign the CD4 or CD8 phenotype of responding clones. The public reads were reanalyzed by TCRdb: fastp trimming at Q25, MiXCR alignment, in-frame beta chains only. Entries that share a CDR3 protein sequence are merged under the most common genes and DNA. The V and J calls were determined by TCRdb, not by the authors. Here the sample has about 130,000 distinct CDR3 sequences; about 15% occur a single time. Approximately 14% of the sample rests with the top ten.

This receptor was obtained from an adult woman who had mild COVID-19 (a few samples of this study predate the infection). The sample titles of this study are shuffled in the database, so cell type and time point are left out; the donor was told from shared clones. Sequences were obtained from PBMCs or a T cell subset sorted from them (not recorded which).

The base sequence is TGTGCCAGCAGTTTAAATCAAATTAGCTCAGATACGCAGTATTTT. This gives the protein CASSLNQISSDTQYF. The V and J segments used are TRBV28 and TRBJ2-3; there is no confident call for the D gene. The CDR3 covers 15 residues, taking in both the cysteine and the phenylalanine. CDR3 DNA only is kept here, 45 bases in frame from base 1. V sheds 2 bases and J sheds 4 bases, leaving 13 bases between their ends. Reading the germline V gene gives CDR1 MDHEN and CDR2 SYDVKM.